This TCR beta chain was captured in a study of blood T cell repertoires in COVID-19. Whole-study context: Whether acute or convalescent, the COVID-19 samples came from the United States, Italy and Spain. The cDNA or gDNA used as material had been derived from T cells, B-cell-depleted T cells, or PBMCs.

TCRdb keeps only in-frame clones here, not all; method: immunoSEQ multiplex PCR. The table includes about 220,000 clones, approximately 90% detected once. Participants were aged about 18 to 89 years from roughly 26 US areas. Clinical history as reported by participants underpinned cohort assignment. Germline CDR1 and CDR2: SGHRS and YFSETQ. The ends were cut back, 2 bases at V and 2 bases at J, with 7 bases in the middle. CDR3 length: 14 amino acids. Sequencing was carried out using PBMCs or T cells enriched from blood (not recorded which). This clonotype was sampled from a woman aged 40 to 50 with acute COVID-19. The chain is built from TRBV5-1 and TRBJ2-2; D unclear. The CDR3 nucleotides read TGCGCCAGCAGCTTTAACATAAACACCGGGGAGCTGTTTTTT. Protein sequence: CASSFNINTGELFF.